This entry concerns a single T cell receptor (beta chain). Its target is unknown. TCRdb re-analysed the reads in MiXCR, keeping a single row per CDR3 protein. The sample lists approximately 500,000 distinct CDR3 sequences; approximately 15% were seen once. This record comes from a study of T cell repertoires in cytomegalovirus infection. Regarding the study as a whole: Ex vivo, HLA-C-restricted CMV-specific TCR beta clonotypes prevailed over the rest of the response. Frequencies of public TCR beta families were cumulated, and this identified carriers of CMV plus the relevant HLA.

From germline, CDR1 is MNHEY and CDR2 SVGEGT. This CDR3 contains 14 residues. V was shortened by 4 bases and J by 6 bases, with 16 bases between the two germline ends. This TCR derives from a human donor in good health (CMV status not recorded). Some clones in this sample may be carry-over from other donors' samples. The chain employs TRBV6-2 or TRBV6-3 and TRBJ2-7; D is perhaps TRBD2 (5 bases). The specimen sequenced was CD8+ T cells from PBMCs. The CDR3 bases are TGTGCCAGCAGTTCCGACTTACGAGGGTCCGAGCAGTACTTC. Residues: CASSSDLRGSEQYF.